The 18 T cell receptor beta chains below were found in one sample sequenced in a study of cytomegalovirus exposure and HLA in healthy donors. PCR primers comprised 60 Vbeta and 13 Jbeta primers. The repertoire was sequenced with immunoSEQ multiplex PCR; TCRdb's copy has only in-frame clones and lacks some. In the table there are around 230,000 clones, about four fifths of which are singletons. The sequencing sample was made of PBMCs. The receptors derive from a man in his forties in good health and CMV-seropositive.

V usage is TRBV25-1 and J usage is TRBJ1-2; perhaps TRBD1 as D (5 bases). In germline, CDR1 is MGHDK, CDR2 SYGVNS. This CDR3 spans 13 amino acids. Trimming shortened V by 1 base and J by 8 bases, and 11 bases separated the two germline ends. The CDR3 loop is CASSESQVRGYTF. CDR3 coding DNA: TGTGCCAGCAGTGAATCACAGGTACGCGGCTACACCTTC.

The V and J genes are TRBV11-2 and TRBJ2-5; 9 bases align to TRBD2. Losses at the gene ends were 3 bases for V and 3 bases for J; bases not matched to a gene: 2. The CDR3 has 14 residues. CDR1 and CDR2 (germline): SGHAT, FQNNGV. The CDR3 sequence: CASSFLAGKETQYF. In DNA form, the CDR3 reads TGTGCCAGCAGCTTTCTAGCGGGAAAAGAGACCCAGTACTTC. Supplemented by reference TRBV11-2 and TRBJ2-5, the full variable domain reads EAGVAQSPRYKIIEKRQSVAFWCNPISGHATLYWYQQILGQGPKLLIQFQNNGVVDDSQLPKDRFSAERLKGVDSTLKIQPAKLEDSAVYLCASSFLAGKETQYFGPGTRLLVL.

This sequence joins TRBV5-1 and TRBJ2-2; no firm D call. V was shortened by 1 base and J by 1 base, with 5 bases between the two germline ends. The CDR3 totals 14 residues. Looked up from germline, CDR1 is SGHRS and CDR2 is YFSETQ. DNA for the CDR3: TGCGCCAGCAGCTTGTTACAGAACACCGGGGAGCTGTTTTTT. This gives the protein CASSLLQNTGELFF.

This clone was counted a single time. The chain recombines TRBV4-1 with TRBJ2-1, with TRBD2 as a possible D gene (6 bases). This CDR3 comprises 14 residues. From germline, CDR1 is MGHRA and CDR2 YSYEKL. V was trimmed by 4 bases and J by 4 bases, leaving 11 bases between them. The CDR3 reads CASSLGTRYNEQFF. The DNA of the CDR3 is TGCGCCAGCAGCCTCGGGACTCGGTACAATGAGCAGTTCTTC.

This chain's CDR3 is CASSPVRQNEQFF. The CDR3 DNA sequence: TGTGCCAGCTCACCGGTTCGACAGAATGAGCAGTTCTTC. The chain is built from TRBV18 and TRBJ2-1, with D perhaps TRBD1 (5 bases). The V end lost 3 bases, the J end lost 7 bases, and 10 bases lay between the germline ends. This CDR3 comprises 13 residues. Germline values: CDR1 KGHSH, CDR2 LQKENI.

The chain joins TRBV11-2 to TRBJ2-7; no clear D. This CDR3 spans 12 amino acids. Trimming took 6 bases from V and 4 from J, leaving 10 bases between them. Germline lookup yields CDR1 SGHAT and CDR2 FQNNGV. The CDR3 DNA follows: TGTGCCAGCAGGCCCGCCGGGTACGAGCAGTACTTC. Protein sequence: CASRPAGYEQYF.

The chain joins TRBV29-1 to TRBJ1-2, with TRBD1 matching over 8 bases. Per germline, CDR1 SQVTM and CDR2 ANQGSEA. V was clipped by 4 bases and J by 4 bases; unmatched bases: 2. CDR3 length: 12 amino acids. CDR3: CSVAGGGYGYTF. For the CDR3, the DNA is TGCAGCGTTGCAGGGGGCGGCTATGGCTACACCTTC.

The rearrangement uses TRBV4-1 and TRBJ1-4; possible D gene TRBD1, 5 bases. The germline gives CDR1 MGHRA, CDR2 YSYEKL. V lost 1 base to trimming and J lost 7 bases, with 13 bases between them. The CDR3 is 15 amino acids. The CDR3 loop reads CASSQGGGRAEKLFF. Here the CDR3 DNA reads TGCGCCAGCAGCCAAGGGGGGGGGAGGGCTGAAAAACTGTTTTTT.

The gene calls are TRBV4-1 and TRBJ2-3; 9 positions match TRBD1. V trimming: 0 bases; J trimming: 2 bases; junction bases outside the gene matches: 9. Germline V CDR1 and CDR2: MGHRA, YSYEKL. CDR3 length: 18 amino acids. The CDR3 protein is CASSQDKGTGRSTDTQYF. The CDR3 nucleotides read TGCGCCAGCAGCCAAGATAAGGGGACAGGGCGATCCACAGATACGCAGTATTTT.

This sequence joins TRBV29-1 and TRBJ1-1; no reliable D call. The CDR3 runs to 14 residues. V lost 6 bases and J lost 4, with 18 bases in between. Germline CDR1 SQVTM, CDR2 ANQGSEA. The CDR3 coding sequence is TGCAGCGTCCCCTATCCTTCAGGTTCCACTGAAGCTTTCTTT. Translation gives CSVPYPSGSTEAFF. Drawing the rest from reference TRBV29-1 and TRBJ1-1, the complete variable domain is SAVISQKPSRDICQRGTSLTIQCQVDSQVTMMFWYRQQPGQSLTLIATANQGSEATYESGFVIDKFPISRPNLTFSTLTVSNMSPEDSSIYLCSVPYPSGSTEAFFGQGTRLTVV.

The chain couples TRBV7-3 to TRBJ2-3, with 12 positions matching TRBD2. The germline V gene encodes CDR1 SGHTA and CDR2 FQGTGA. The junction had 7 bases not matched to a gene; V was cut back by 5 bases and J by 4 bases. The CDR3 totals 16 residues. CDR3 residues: CASSPLAGGPSDTQYF. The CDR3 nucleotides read TGTGCCAGCAGCCCTCTAGCGGGAGGGCCCTCAGATACGCAGTATTTT.

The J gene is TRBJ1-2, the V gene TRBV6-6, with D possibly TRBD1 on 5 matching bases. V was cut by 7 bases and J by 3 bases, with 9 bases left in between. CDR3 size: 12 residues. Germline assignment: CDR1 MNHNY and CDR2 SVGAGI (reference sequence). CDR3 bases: TGTGCCAGCAACCCGACAGACTATGGCTACACCTTC. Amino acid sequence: CASNPTDYGYTF.

The chain's CDR3 is CASSLRSLDQPQHF. The CDR3 DNA is TGTGCCAGCAGTTTGAGGTCCCTGGATCAGCCCCAGCATTTT. J is TRBJ1-5 and V is TRBV6-5, with no clear D. This CDR3 region has 14 residues. V lost 4 bases, J lost 5 bases, and 12 bases lay in between. Germline loops: CDR1 MNHEY, CDR2 SVGAGI.

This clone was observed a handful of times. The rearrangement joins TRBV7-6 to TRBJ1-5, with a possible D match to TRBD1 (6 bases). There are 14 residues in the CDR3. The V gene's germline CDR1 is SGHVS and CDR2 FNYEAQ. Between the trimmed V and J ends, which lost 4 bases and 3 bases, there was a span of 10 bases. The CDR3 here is CASSSGGLNQPQHF. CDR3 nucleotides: TGTGCCAGCAGCTCTGGGGGCCTCAATCAGCCCCAGCATTTT.

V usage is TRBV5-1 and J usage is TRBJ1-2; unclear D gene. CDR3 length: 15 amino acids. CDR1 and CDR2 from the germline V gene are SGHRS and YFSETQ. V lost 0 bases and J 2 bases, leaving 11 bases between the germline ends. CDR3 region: CASSLGPPSNYGYTF. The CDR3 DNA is TGCGCCAGCAGCTTGGGGCCCCCGTCAAACTATGGCTACACCTTC.

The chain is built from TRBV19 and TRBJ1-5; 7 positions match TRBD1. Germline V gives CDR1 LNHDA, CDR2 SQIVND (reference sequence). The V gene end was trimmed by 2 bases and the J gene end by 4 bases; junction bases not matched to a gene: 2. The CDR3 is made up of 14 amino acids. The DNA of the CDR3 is TGTGCCAGTAGTATAAGGGGGCAAAATCAGCCCCAGCATTTT. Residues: CASSIRGQNQPQHF.

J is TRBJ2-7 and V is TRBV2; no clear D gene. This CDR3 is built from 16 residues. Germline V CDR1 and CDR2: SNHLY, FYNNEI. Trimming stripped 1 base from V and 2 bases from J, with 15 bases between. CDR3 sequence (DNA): TGTGCCAGCAGTGAAGGGATAGCTAGTCCCACCTACGAGCAGTACGTC. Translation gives CASSEGIASPTYEQYV.

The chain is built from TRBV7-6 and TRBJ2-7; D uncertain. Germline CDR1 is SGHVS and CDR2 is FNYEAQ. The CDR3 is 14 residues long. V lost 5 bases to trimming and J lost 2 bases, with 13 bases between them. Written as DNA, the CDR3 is TGTGCCAGCAGCCCCGAGCCCGTAACCTACGAGCAGTACTTC. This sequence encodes CASSPEPVTYEQYF. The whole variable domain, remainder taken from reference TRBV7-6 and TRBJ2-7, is GAGVSQSPRYKVTKRGQDVALRCDPISGHVSLYWYRQALGQGPEFLTYFNYEAQQDKSGLPNDRFSAERPEGSISTLTIQRTEQRDSAMYRCASSPEPVTYEQYFGPGTRLTVT.